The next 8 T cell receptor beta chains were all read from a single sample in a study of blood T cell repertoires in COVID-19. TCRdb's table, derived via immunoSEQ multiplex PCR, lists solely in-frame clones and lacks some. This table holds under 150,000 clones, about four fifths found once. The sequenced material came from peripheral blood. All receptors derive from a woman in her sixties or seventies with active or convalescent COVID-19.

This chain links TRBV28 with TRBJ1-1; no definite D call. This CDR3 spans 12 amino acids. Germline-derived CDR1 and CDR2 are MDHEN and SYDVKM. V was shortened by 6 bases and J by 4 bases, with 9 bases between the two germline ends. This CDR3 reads CASRVWSTEAFF. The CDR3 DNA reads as TGTGCCAGCAGGGTATGGAGCACTGAAGCTTTCTTT.

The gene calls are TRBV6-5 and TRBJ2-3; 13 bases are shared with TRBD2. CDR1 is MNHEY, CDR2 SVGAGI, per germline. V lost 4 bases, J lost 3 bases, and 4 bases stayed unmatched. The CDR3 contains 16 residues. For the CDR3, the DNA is TGTGCCAGCAGTTCGGGGACTAGCGGGAAAACAGATACGCAGTATTTT. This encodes CASSSGTSGKTDTQYF.

The CDR3 reads CASSSGLGTDTQYF. The CDR3, as DNA: TGCGCCAGCAGCTCAGGACTAGGAACCGATACGCAGTATTTT. This sequence joins TRBV5-1 and TRBJ2-3; TRBD2 matches at 7 bases. V lost 3 bases, J lost 6 bases, and 7 bases stayed unmatched. From germline, CDR1 is SGHRS and CDR2 YFSETQ. The CDR3 covers 14 residues.

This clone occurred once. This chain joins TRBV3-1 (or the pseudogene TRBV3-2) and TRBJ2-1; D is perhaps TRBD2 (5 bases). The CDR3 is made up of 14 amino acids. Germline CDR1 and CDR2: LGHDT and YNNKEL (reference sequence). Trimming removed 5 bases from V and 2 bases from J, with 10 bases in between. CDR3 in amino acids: CASSSGNPYNEQFF. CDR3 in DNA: TGTGCCAGCAGCTCCGGGAACCCCTACAATGAGCAGTTCTTC.

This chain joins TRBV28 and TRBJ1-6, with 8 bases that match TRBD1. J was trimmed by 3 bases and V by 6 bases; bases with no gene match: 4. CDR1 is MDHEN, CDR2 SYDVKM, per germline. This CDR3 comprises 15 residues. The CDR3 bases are TGTGCCAGCAGACCGGGACAGGTCTATAATTCACCCCTCCACTTT. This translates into CASRPGQVYNSPLHF.

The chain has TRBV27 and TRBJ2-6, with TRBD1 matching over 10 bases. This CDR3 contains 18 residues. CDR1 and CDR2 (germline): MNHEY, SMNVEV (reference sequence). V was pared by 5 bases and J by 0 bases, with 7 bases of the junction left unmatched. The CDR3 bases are TGTGCCAGCAGTAGGGCCGGGACAGGGGTCTCTGGGGCCAACGTCCTGACTTTC. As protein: CASSRAGTGVSGANVLTF.

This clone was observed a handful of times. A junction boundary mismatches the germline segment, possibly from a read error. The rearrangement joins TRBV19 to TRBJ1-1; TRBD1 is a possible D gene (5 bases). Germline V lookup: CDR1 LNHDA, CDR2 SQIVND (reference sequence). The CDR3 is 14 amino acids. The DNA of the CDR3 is TGTGCCAGTAGTATAGATAGACAGCTCCTGACTCCGACTTTT. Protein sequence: CASSIDRQLLTPTF.

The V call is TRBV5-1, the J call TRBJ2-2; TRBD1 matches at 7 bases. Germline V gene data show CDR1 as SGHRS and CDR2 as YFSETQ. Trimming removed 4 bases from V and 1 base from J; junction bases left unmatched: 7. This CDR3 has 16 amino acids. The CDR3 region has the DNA TGCGCCAGCAGCGTAGCAGGGGGTCAGAACACCGGGGAGCTGTTTTTT. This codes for CASSVAGGQNTGELFF.